This T cell receptor beta chain is from a study of T-cell reconstitution after alpha-beta-depleted transplantation in children. Points from the study as a whole: The study reportedly traced alpha-beta T cells about two months after transplant to several hundred expanded graft clones. Some patients' high day-60 TCRbeta diversity was attributed to recipient cells surviving conditioning. Among T cells one year after transplant, newly produced cells accounted for most counts and diversity.

Worth noting for this clonotype: Its cognate antigen is unknown.

The germline V gene encodes CDR1 DFQATT and CDR2 SNEGSKA (reference sequence). Trimming left V 1 base short and J 0 bases short, with 10 bases between. This CDR3 region has 15 residues. During its preparation, the TCRbeta library received unique molecular identifiers. Each CDR3 protein is one row after TCRdb ran MiXCR on the PCR reads. The data show some 310,000 distinct CDR3 sequences, approximately 20% seen once. Source: PBMCs, mostly from graft donor cells, taken 180 days after TCRalphabeta/CD19-depleted stem cell transplant. The receptor comes from a male patient between 5 and 17 years old who had a stem cell transplant for acute lymphoblastic leukemia, so the T cells may come from the graft donor. The rearrangement uses TRBV20-1 and TRBJ1-5; tentative D call: TRBD1 (6 bases). In DNA form, the CDR3 reads TGCAGTGCTAGAGGTACAGGGATTAGCAATCAGCCCCAGCATTTT. Translating it yields CSARGTGISNQPQHF.